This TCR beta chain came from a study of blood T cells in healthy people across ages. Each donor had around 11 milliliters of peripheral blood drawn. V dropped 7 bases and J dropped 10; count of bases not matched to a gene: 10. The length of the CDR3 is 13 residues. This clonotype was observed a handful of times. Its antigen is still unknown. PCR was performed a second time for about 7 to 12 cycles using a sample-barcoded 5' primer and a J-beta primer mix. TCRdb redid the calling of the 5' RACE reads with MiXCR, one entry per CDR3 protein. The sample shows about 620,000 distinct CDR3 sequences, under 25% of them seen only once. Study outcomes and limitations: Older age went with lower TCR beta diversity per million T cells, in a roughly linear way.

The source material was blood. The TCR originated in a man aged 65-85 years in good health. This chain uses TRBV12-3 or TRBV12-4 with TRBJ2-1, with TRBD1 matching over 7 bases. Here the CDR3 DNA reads TGTGCCAGCAAGGGGGCTACCCTCGGGGAGCAGTTCTTC. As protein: CASKGATLGEQFF.